This T cell receptor (beta chain) emerged from a study of control samples from healthy donors and cancer patients. TCRdb's copy holds only in-frame clones and misses some; the assay was immunoSEQ multiplex PCR. The profile shows fewer than 120,000 clones, more than 75% of them singletons. The CDR3 has 15 residues. Looked up from germline, CDR1 is SGHNT and CDR2 is YYREEE (reference sequence). V was cut by 4 bases and J by 2 bases, with 13 bases left in between. The chain carries TRBV5-4 and TRBJ1-3; unclear D gene. The sequence was obtained from an older woman with lung cancer. The sample was PBMCs. The CDR3 here is CASSVGWDAGNTIYF. In DNA form, the CDR3 reads TGTGCCAGCAGCGTCGGCTGGGATGCTGGAAACACCATATATTTT.